The 20 T cell receptor beta chains listed next were all sequenced from one sample in a study of shared clonotypes between healthy human individuals. Profiled with immunoSEQ multiplex PCR; TCRdb holds only in-frame clones, not every one. The sample holds about 450,000 clones, around 80% seen once. The sequencing input was PBMCs. The receptors shown here come from a woman aged 40 to 49 in good health. Some clones in this sample may be carry-over from other donors' samples.

As regards this clone: Other DNA variants within this sample encode the same CDR3. The chain carries TRBV29-1 and TRBJ2-2; 8 positions match TRBD2. V shed 4 bases and J 1 base; nucleotides not matched to a gene: 2. The CDR3 is 14 residues long. Germline V gene data show CDR1 as SQVTM and CDR2 as ANQGSEA. This CDR3 reads CSVATSGNTGELFF. The CDR3 nucleotides read TGCAGCGTTGCTACTAGCGGGAACACCGGGGAGCTGTTTTTT.

The chain employs TRBV29-1 and TRBJ2-6; perhaps TRBD2 as D (5 bases). V shed 4 bases and J shed 0 bases, with 7 bases lying between them. Germline assignment: CDR1 SQVTM and CDR2 ANQGSEA. The CDR3 totals 14 residues. The CDR3 nucleotides read TGCAGCGTTGCCGCGGGCTCTGGGGCCAACGTCCTGACTTTC. Translating it yields CSVAAGSGANVLTF.

The rearrangement joins TRBV4-2 to TRBJ2-7, with 9 bases that match TRBD2. V shed 3 bases and J 2 bases; nucleotides not matched to a gene: 5. Germline values: CDR1 LGHNA, CDR2 YNFKEQ. This CDR3 is built from 15 residues. The CDR3 sequence is CASSHGREGTYEQYF. The CDR3 DNA reads as TGTGCCAGCAGCCATGGGCGGGAGGGGACCTACGAGCAGTACTTC.

The V gene is TRBV6-6, the J gene TRBJ2-2; 7 bases are a match to TRBD1. The CDR3 spans 13 residues. Germline trimming cut 6 bases from V and 6 bases from J; bases unmatched to any gene: 4. Germline loops: CDR1 MNHNY, CDR2 SVGAGI (reference sequence). The CDR3 region is CASRRGQAGELFF. The CDR3 DNA reads TGTGCCAGCAGAAGGGGGCAAGCCGGGGAGCTGTTTTTT.

The chain recombines TRBV28 with TRBJ2-7; 7 bases line up with TRBD1. J was trimmed by 1 base and V by 5 bases; bases with no gene match: 8. The germline V gene has CDR1 MDHEN and CDR2 SYDVKM. The CDR3 contains 15 residues. The CDR3 sequence is CASSTTGTASYEQYF. The DNA for the CDR3 is TGTGCCAGCAGTACAACCGGGACAGCTTCCTACGAGCAGTACTTC.

The chain is built from TRBV10-1 and TRBJ2-3; possibly TRBD1 or TRBD2 for D (5 bases each). The V end was cut by 5 bases, the J end by 4 bases, with 7 bases between. This CDR3 has 12 residues. Germline V lookup: CDR1 WNHNN, CDR2 SYGVQD (reference sequence). This chain's CDR3 is CASSLGADTQYF. DNA for the CDR3: TGCGCCAGCAGTTTGGGGGCAGATACGCAGTATTTT.

Written as DNA, the CDR3 is TGTGCCAGCTCACCGGTGGCGGTGGATTCACCCCTCCACTTT. The encoded protein is CASSPVAVDSPLHF. This chain links TRBV18 with TRBJ1-6; D unresolved. V lost 3 bases and J lost 8, with 11 bases in between. Germline loops: CDR1 KGHSH, CDR2 LQKENI. The CDR3 is made up of 14 amino acids.

The rearrangement uses TRBV5-4 and TRBJ2-7; 8 bases map to TRBD2. The V and J ends lost 4 bases and 4 bases, in that order; junction bases with no gene match: 7. The CDR3 is 14 residues long. Germline V gene lookup returns CDR1 SGHNT and CDR2 YYREEE (reference sequence). CDR3 protein: CASSQSGSGYEQYF. DNA of the CDR3: TGTGCCAGCAGCCAGAGCGGGAGTGGTTACGAGCAGTACTTC.

V and J are TRBV15 and TRBJ2-2; TRBD2 might be the D (7 bases). The V and J ends lost 5 bases and 3 bases respectively, with 13 bases between them. Germline V gives CDR1 LNHNV, CDR2 YYDKDF (reference sequence). CDR3 length: 15 amino acids. CDR3 sequence (DNA): TGTGCCACCAGCCGGGGGGCCGTGGACACCGGGGAGCTGTTTTTT. Protein sequence: CATSRGAVDTGELFF.

The chain joins TRBV6-5 to TRBJ2-2; D gene ambiguous. CDR3 length: 15 residues. V was trimmed by 0 bases and J by 5 bases, leaving 10 bases between them. Germline assignment: CDR1 MNHEY and CDR2 SVGAGI. In DNA form, the CDR3 reads TGTGCCAGCAGTTACTCGGCGGCGGAGACCGGGGAGCTGTTTTTT. Its translation is CASSYSAAETGELFF.

The genes are TRBV7-2 and TRBJ2-1, with 11 bases identical to TRBD2. CDR1 and CDR2 from the germline V gene are SGHTA and FQGNSA. The ends lost 7 bases at V and 4 bases at J; junction bases unmatched: 15. The CDR3 spans 18 residues. Here the CDR3 reads CASIKTSGIITGYNEQFF. The CDR3 DNA reads TGTGCCAGCATCAAGACTAGCGGGATCATTACTGGGTACAATGAGCAGTTCTTC.

The chain recombines TRBV28 with TRBJ2-3; either TRBD1 or TRBD2 may supply D (6 bases each). This CDR3 spans 15 amino acids. Germline CDR1 reads MDHEN; CDR2 reads SYDVKM. Trimming pared 10 bases from V and 2 bases from J, leaving 19 bases between. For the CDR3, the DNA is TGTGCCAATTCAAGGGGGGTTACTATCACAGATACGCAGTATTTT. It translates to CANSRGVTITDTQYF.

The gene calls are TRBV7-9 and TRBJ1-2; D remains unclear. V lost 3 bases, J lost 6 bases, and 8 bases lay in between. The germline V gene has CDR1 SEHNR and CDR2 FQNEAQ (reference sequence). The CDR3 is made up of 12 amino acids. CDR3 nucleotide sequence: TGTGCCAGCAGCTTTGAGGGTCATGGCTACACCTTC. Its protein is CASSFEGHGYTF. Full variable domain (outside the CDR3, taken from reference TRBV7-9 and TRBJ1-2): DTGVSQNPRHKITKRGQNVTFRCDPISEHNRLYWYRQTLGQGPEFLTYFQNEAQLEKSRLLSDRFSAERPKGSFSTLEIQRTEQGDSAMYLCASSFEGHGYTFGSGTRLTVV.

The chain combines TRBV5-1 with TRBJ2-7, with D possibly matching TRBD1 (6 bases). The V and J ends lost 0 bases and 3 bases respectively, with 13 bases between them. This CDR3 is 15 amino acids long. Per the germline V gene, CDR1 is SGHRS and CDR2 is YFSETQ. The CDR3 protein is CASSLGAGVYYEQYF. In DNA form, the CDR3 reads TGCGCCAGCAGCTTGGGGGCAGGGGTCTACTACGAGCAGTACTTC.

The rearrangement links TRBV2 to TRBJ2-2; 10 bases line up with TRBD2. Trimming at V came to 5 bases and at J to 3 bases, leaving 9 bases not matched to a gene. The CDR3 consists of 17 residues. The germline CDR1 and CDR2 sequences are SNHLY and FYNNEI. CDR3 nucleotide sequence: TGTGCCAGCAGTTGGGCTAGCGGGAGTAAGCACACCGGGGAGCTGTTTTTT. It translates to CASSWASGSKHTGELFF. The full variable domain, with the rest looked up from reference TRBV2 and TRBJ2-2, is EPEVTQTPSHQVTQMGQEVILRCVPISNHLYFYWYRQILGQKVEFLVSFYNNEISEKSEIFDDQFSVERPDGSNFTLKIRSTKLEDSAMYFCASSWASGSKHTGELFFGEGSRLTVL.

In its sample, this clone was seen once. The genes are TRBV18 and TRBJ1-2; D gene unclear. The CDR3 loop spans 14 amino acids. The germline V and J ends were trimmed by 3 bases and 4 bases, with 12 bases remaining between them. Germline V gene lookup returns CDR1 KGHSH and CDR2 LQKENI. CDR3 DNA: TGTGCCAGCTCACCGCTTAAGGAGGGCTATGGCTACACCTTC. It encodes CASSPLKEGYGYTF. The variable domain in full, completed from reference TRBV18 and TRBJ1-2, reads NAGVMQNPRHLVRRRGQEARLRCSPMKGHSHVYWYRQLPEEGLKFMVYLQKENIIDESGMPKERFSAEFPKEGPSILRIQQVVRGDSAAYFCASSPLKEGYGYTFGSGTRLTVV.

This chain joins TRBV7-2 and TRBJ2-1, with TRBD2 identical over 12 bases. Trimming took 5 bases from V and 9 from J; bases not matched to a gene: 8. This CDR3 is 15 amino acids long. Germline loops: CDR1 SGHTA, CDR2 FQGNSA. Here the CDR3 reads CASSQTSGRIGEQFF. The DNA for the CDR3 is TGTGCCAGCAGCCAAACTAGCGGGAGGATCGGTGAGCAGTTCTTC.

The V gene is TRBV11-2, the J gene TRBJ2-3; D remains ambiguous. The germline CDR1 and CDR2 sequences are SGHAT and FQNNGV. Trimming removed 3 bases at V and 4 bases at J, with 11 bases between. This CDR3 is 14 amino acids long. The CDR3 protein is CASSFDLSSDTQYF. CDR3 bases: TGTGCCAGCAGCTTTGACCTTTCTTCAGATACGCAGTATTTT.

CDR3: CASSFPRGSSYEQYF. CDR3 sequence (DNA): TGTGCCAGCAGCTTCCCCCGGGGGAGCTCCTACGAGCAGTACTTC. This chain connects TRBV5-8 to TRBJ2-7; D is possibly TRBD2 (6 bases). Trimming stripped 2 bases from V and 0 bases from J, with 12 bases between. CDR3 size: 15 residues. Germline CDR1 SGHTS, CDR2 YDEGEE.

The CDR3 spells CASSIEGYEQYF. The CDR3 DNA is TGTGCCAGTAGTATAGAGGGGTACGAGCAGTACTTC. The chain carries TRBV19 and TRBJ2-7, with D hard to call. This CDR3 is 12 amino acids long. The germline gives CDR1 LNHDA, CDR2 SQIVND (reference sequence). Trimming cost V 0 bases and J 4 bases, with 4 bases left between them.